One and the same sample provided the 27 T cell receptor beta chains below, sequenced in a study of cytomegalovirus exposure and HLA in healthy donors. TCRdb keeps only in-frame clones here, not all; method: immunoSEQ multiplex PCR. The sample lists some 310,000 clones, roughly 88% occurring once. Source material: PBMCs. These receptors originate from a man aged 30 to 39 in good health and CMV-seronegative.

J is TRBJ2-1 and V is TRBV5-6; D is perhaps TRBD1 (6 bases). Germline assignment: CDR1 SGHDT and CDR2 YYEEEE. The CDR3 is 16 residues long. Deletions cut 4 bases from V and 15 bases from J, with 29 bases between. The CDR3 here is CASSLLDGQGPTWRFF. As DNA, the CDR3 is TGTGCCAGCAGCCTGTTGGATGGGCAGGGGCCTACGTGGAGGTTCTTC.

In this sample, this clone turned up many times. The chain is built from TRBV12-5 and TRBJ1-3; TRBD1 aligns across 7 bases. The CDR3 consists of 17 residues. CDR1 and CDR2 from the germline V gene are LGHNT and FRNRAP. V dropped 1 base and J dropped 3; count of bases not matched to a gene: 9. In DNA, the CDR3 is TGTGCTAGTGGTTTGGACAGGGGAATGGTTTATGGAAACACCATATATTTT. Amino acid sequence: CASGLDRGMVYGNTIYF.

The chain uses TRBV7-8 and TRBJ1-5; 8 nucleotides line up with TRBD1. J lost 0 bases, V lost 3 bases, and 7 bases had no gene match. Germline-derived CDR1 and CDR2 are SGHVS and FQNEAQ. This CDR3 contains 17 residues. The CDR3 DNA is TGTGCCAGCAGCTTGACAGGGGCAGGTTATAGCAATCAGCCCCAGCATTTT. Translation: CASSLTGAGYSNQPQHF.

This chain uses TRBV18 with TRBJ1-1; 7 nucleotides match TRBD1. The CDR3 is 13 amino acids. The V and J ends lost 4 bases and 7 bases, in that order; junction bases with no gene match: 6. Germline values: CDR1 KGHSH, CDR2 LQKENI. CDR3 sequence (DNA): TGTGCCAGCTCACTCAAACAGGGGCTTGAAGCTTTCTTT. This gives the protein CASSLKQGLEAFF.

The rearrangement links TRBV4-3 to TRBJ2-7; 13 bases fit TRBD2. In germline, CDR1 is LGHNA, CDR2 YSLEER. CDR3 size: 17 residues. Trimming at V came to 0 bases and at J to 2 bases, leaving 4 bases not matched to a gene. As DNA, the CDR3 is TGCGCCAGCAGCCAAGATCCACTAGCGGGGGGGACCTACGAGCAGTACTTC. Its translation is CASSQDPLAGGTYEQYF.

CDR3 bases: TGTGCCAGCAGTGAAGAGCGGGGGGCAGATACGCAGTATTTT. As protein: CASSEERGADTQYF. The genes are TRBV6-1 and TRBJ2-3; 9 bases are a match to TRBD2. Germline CDR1 is MNHNS and CDR2 is SASEGT. This CDR3 region has 14 residues. V trimming: 1 base; J trimming: 4 bases; junction bases outside the gene matches: 0.

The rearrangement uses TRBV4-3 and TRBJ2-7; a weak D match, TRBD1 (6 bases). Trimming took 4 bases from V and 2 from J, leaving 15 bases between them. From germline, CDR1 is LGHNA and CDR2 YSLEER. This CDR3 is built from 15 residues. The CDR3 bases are TGCGCCAGCAGCCCACGACAGGAGATCGCCTACGAGCAGTACTTC. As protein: CASSPRQEIAYEQYF.

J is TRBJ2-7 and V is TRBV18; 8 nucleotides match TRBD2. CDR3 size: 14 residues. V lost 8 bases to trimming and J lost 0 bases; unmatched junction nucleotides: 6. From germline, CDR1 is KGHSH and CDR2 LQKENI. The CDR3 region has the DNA TGTGCCAGCACGCGGGGGGCCAGCTCCTACGAGCAGTACTTC. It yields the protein CASTRGASSYEQYF.

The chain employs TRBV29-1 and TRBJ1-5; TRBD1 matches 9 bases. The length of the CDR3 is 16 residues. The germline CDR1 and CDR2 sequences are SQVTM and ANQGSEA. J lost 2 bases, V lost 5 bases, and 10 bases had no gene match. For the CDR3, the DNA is TGCAGCGTTACTACAGGGGGCGTTAGGGGCAATCAGCCCCAGCATTTT. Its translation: CSVTTGGVRGNQPQHF.

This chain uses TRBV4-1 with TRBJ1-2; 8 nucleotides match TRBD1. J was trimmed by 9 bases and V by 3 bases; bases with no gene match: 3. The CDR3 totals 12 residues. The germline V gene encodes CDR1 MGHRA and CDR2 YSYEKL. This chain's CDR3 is CASSQDRESYTF. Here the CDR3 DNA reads TGCGCCAGCAGCCAGGACAGGGAGAGCTACACCTTC.

CDR3 DNA: TGTGCCAGCAGCTTGATTGGCAGGGGAGTGAATTCACCCCTCCACTTT. This codes for CASSLIGRGVNSPLHF. The chain has TRBV5-6 and TRBJ1-6, with D maybe TRBD1 (6 bases). Trimming took off 1 base at V and 7 bases at J, with 15 bases between the two ends. Per the germline V gene, CDR1 is SGHDT and CDR2 is YYEEEE. There are 16 residues in the CDR3. Combining the CDR3 with reference TRBV5-6 and TRBJ1-6 gives the whole variable domain DAGVTQSPTHLIKTRGQQVTLRCSPKSGHDTVSWYQQALGQGPQFIFQYYEEEERQRGNFPDRFSGHQFPNYSSELNVNALLLGDSALYLCASSLIGRGVNSPLHFGNGTRLTVT.

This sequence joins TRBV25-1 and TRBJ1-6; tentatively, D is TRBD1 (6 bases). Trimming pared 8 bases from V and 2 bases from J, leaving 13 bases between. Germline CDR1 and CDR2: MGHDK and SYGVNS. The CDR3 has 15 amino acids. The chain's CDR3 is CASSLQGAYNSPLHF. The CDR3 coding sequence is TGTGCCAGCTCATTACAGGGAGCCTATAATTCACCCCTCCACTTT.

CDR3 sequence reads: CASSPGTSNTGELFF. The CDR3 DNA reads TGCGCCAGCAGTCCCGGGACATCGAACACCGGGGAGCTGTTTTTT. The chain uses TRBV10-2 and TRBJ2-2; D might be TRBD1 (6 bases). This CDR3 spans 15 amino acids. V was trimmed by 5 bases and J by 0 bases, leaving 10 bases between them. Germline loops: CDR1 WSHSY, CDR2 SAAADI.

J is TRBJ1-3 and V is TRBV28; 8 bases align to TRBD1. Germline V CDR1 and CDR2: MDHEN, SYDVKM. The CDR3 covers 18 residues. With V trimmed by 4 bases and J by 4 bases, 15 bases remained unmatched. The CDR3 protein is CASSSPYRGMSTGNTIYF. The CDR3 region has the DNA TGTGCCAGCAGTTCCCCTTACAGGGGGATGAGTACGGGAAACACCATATATTTT.

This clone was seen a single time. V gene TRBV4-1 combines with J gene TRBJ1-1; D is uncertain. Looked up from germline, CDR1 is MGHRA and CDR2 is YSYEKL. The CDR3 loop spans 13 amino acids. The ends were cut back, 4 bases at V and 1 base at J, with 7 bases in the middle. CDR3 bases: TGCGCCAGCAGCCTCCGACAGAACACTGAAGCTTTCTTT. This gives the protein CASSLRQNTEAFF.

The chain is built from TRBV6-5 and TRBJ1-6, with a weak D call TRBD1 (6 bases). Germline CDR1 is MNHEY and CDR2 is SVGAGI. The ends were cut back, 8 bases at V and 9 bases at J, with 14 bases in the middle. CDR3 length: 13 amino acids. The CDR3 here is CASGKTGSSPLHF. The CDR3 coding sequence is TGTGCCAGCGGGAAAACAGGGAGTTCACCCCTCCACTTT.

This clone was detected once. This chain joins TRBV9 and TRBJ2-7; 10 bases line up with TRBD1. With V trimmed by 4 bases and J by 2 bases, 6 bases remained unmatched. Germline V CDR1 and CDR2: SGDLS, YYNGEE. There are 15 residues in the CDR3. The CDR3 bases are TGTGCCAGCAGCACCCGGACAGGGGGACCCTACGAGCAGTACTTC. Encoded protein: CASSTRTGGPYEQYF.

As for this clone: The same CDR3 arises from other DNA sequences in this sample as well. CDR3 region: CASSATGGNSPLHF. The CDR3 DNA reads TGTGCCAGCAGCGCCACGGGGGGTAATTCACCCCTCCACTTT. This chain joins TRBV7-6 and TRBJ1-6, with D possibly matching TRBD1 (5 bases). With 5 bases removed from V and 6 bases from J, the gap between germline ends came to 11 bases. The CDR3 is 14 residues long. The germline V gene has CDR1 SGHVS and CDR2 FNYEAQ.

The CDR3 spells CASGLAQGISTEAFF. The CDR3 region has the DNA TGTGCTAGTGGTTTGGCGCAGGGTATCAGCACTGAAGCTTTCTTT. This rearrangement joins TRBV12-5 to TRBJ1-1, with a tentative D call TRBD1 (5 bases). Looked up from germline, CDR1 is LGHNT and CDR2 is FRNRAP. The germline V and J ends were trimmed by 1 base and 4 bases, with 13 bases remaining between them. The CDR3 is 15 residues long.

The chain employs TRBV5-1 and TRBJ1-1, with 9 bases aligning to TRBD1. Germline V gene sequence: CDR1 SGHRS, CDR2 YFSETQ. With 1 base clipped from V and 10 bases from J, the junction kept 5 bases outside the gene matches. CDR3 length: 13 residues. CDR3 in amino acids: CASSLSDRGGAFF. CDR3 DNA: TGCGCCAGCAGCTTGTCGGACAGGGGAGGAGCTTTCTTT.

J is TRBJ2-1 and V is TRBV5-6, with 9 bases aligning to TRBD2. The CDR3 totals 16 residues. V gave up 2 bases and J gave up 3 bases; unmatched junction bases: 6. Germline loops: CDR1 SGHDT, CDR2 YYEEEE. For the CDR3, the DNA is TGTGCCAGCAGCTTCCCCGGACTAGCGATCTACAATGAGCAGTTCTTC. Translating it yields CASSFPGLAIYNEQFF.

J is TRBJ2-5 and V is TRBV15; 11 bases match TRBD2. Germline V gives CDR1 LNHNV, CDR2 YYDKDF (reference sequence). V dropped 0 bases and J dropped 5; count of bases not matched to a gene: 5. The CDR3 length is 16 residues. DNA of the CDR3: TGTGCCACCAGCAGAGAGGCTAGCGGGGGGCAGGAGACCCAGTACTTC. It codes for CATSREASGGQETQYF.

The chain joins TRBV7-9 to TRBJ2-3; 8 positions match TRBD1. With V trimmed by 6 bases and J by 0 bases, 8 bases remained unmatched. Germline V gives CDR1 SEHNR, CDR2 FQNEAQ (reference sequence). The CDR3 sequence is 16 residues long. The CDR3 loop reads CASRQTGVASTDTQYF. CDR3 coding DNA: TGTGCCAGCAGACAGACAGGGGTCGCTAGCACAGATACGCAGTATTTT.

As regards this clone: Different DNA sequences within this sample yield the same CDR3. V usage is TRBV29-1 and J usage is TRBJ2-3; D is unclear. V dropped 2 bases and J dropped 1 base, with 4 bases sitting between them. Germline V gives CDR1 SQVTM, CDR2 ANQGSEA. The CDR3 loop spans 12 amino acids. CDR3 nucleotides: TGCAGCGTTGAACAGGGCACAGATACGCAGTATTTT. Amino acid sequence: CSVEQGTDTQYF.

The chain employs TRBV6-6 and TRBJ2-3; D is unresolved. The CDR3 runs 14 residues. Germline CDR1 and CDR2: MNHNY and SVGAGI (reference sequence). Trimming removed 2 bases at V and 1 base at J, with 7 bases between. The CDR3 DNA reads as TGTGCCAGCAGTTACGGGCCACGCACAGATACGCAGTATTTT. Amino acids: CASSYGPRTDTQYF.

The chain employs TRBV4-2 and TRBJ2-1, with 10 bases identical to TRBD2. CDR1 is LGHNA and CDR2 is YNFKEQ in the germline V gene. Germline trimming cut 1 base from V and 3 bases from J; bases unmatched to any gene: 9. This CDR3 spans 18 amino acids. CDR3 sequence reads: CASSQVGSGGAGYNEQFF. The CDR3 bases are TGTGCCAGCAGCCAAGTTGGGAGCGGGGGGGCAGGCTACAATGAGCAGTTCTTC.

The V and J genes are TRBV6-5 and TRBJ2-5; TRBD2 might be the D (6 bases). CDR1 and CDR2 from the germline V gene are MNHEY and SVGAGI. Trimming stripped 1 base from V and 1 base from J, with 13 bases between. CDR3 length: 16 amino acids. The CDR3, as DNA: TGTGCCAGCAGTTACTTTCAGATCGGGGGCCAAGAGACCCAGTACTTC. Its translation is CASSYFQIGGQETQYF.